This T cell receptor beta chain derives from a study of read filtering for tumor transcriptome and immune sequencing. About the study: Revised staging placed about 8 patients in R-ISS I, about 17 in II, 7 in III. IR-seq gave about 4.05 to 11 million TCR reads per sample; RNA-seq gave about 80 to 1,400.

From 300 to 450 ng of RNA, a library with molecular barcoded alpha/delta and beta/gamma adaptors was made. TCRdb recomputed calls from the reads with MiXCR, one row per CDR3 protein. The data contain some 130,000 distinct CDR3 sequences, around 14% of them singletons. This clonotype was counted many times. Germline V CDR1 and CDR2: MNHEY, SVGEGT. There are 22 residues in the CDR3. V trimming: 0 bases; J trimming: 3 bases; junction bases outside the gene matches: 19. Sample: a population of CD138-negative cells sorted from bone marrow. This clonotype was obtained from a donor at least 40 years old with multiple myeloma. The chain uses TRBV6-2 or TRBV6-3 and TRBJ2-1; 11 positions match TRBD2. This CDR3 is CASSYSSWASGRLRLNYNEQFF. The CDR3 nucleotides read TGTGCCAGCAGTTACTCGAGTTGGGCTAGCGGGAGGCTCCGGCTTAACTACAATGAGCAGTTCTTC.